This T cell receptor (beta chain) stems from a study of blood T cells in healthy people across ages. This clonotype was detected a few times. CDR1 is SQVTM and CDR2 is ANQGSEA in the germline V gene. V was cut by 4 bases and J by 1 base, with 8 bases left in between. CDR3 size: 14 residues. Staff drew roughly 10 milliliters of peripheral blood from each donor. No fewer than 6.5 million PBMCs went into each sample. Total RNA was extracted at no less than 6 micrograms per sample. A sample-barcoded 5' primer and a J-beta primer mix were used in a second PCR of roughly 7 to 11 cycles. One entry per CDR3 protein, called by TCRdb with MiXCR from the 5' RACE reads. The sample has around 1,100,000 distinct CDR3 sequences; more than 30% are singletons.

The receptor was derived from a man between 18 and 29 years old in good health. The sequencing sample was made of blood. This rearrangement joins TRBV29-1 to TRBJ2-6; D remains unclear. The CDR3 DNA reads as TGCAGCGTTGTTAGGGTTTCTGGGGCCAACGTCCTGACTTTC. Translated, it gives CSVVRVSGANVLTF.